These 9 T cell receptor beta chains were sequenced from one sample in a study of cytomegalovirus exposure and HLA in healthy donors. The PCR contained 60 Vbeta and 13 Jbeta primers. Libraries were prepared by immunoSEQ multiplex PCR; TCRdb keeps only in-frame clonotypes and omits some of them. The table records 140,000 or so clones, 65% to 90% of them present only once. Specimen: PBMCs. These receptors were collected from a female donor in good health and CMV-seronegative.

The chain has TRBV7-2 and TRBJ1-2; 7 bases align to TRBD1. Germline V CDR1 and CDR2: SGHTA, FQGNSA. Unmatched junction bases numbered 1, after V lost 0 bases and J lost 3 bases. This CDR3 region has 14 residues. CDR3 nucleotide sequence: TGTGCCAGCAGCTTAGCAGGGGGCTACTATGGCTACACCTTC. Amino acid sequence: CASSLAGGYYGYTF.

CDR3 region: CASSLRGASTDTQYF. The CDR3 region has the DNA TGTGCCAGCAGCTTACGGGGGGCCAGCACAGATACGCAGTATTTT. The V gene is TRBV7-9, the J gene TRBJ2-3; a possible D gene is TRBD2 (7 bases). V gave up 2 bases and J gave up 0 bases, with 9 bases separating them. The CDR3 is 15 amino acids. Germline V lookup: CDR1 SEHNR, CDR2 FQNEAQ (reference sequence).

The V and J genes are TRBV4-2 and TRBJ1-4, with D unresolved. This CDR3 region has 16 residues. The V and J ends lost 0 bases and 3 bases respectively, with 11 bases between them. The germline V gene encodes CDR1 LGHNA and CDR2 YNFKEQ. The CDR3, as DNA: TGTGCCAGCAGCCAAGATCGGAGGCAGGCTAATGAAAAACTGTTTTTT. The encoded protein is CASSQDRRQANEKLFF.

The gene calls are TRBV7-6 and TRBJ2-7; 8 positions match TRBD1. Germline loops: CDR1 SGHVS, CDR2 FNYEAQ. The CDR3 contains 18 residues. V was pared by 5 bases and J by 2 bases, with 17 bases of the junction left unmatched. CDR3 region: CASSLQRTGKSSAYEQYF. CDR3 nucleotides: TGTGCCAGCAGCCTACAGAGGACAGGGAAGTCGTCGGCCTACGAGCAGTACTTC.

The J gene is TRBJ2-7, the V gene TRBV6-1; TRBD1 agrees at 7 bases. This CDR3 is 15 amino acids long. V gave up 6 bases and J gave up 4 bases; unmatched junction bases: 12. CDR1 is MNHNS and CDR2 is SASEGT in the germline V gene. In nucleotides, the CDR3 is TGTGCCAGCAGGGCCCCCGGGACAGAGATATACGAGCAGTACTTC. Its translation is CASRAPGTEIYEQYF.

Only a few counts were recorded for this clone. The V and J genes are TRBV30 and TRBJ2-7; tentative D call: TRBD1 (6 bases). V was clipped by 5 bases and J by 2 bases, with 10 bases between them. This CDR3 region has 12 residues. The germline V gene encodes CDR1 GTSNPN and CDR2 SVGIG (reference sequence). This CDR3 is CAWAGVPYEQYF. The DNA for the CDR3 is TGTGCCTGGGCAGGGGTTCCCTACGAGCAGTACTTC.

J is TRBJ1-5 and V is TRBV4-1, with D unresolved. V was cut by 1 base and J by 4 bases, with 11 bases left in between. Per the germline V gene, CDR1 is MGHRA and CDR2 is YSYEKL. The CDR3 spans 15 residues. In nucleotides, the CDR3 is TGCGCCAGCAGCCAAGGCAGGTCCCAAAATCAGCCCCAGCATTTT. Its protein product is CASSQGRSQNQPQHF.

This chain connects TRBV11-1 to TRBJ2-5, with unresolved D. The CDR3 runs 13 residues. Germline CDR1 is SGHAT and CDR2 is FQDESV (reference sequence). V shed 5 bases and J shed 4 bases, with 11 bases lying between them. The CDR3 bases are TGTGCCAGCAGCGCTCGTGGCCGAGAGACCCAGTACTTC. Protein: CASSARGRETQYF.

The chain couples TRBV7-6 to TRBJ1-4, with TRBD1 identical over 9 bases. CDR3 length equals 14 residues. The V segment lost 4 bases and the J segment 5 bases; nucleotides outside the gene matches: 2. The germline gives CDR1 SGHVS, CDR2 FNYEAQ. In nucleotides, the CDR3 is TGTGCCAGCAGCTCGGGACAGGGCAATGAAAAACTGTTTTTT. This encodes CASSSGQGNEKLFF.